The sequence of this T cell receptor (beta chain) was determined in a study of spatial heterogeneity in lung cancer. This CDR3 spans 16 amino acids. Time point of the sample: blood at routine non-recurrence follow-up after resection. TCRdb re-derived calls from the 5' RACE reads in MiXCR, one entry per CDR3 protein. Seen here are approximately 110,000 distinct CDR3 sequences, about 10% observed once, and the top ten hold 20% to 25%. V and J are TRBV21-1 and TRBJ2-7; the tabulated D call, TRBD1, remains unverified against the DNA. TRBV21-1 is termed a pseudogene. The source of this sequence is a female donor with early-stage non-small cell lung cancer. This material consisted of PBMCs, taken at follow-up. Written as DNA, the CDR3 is TGTGCCAGCAGCAATAGTTTCCAGGGCTTTTCCTACGAGCAGTACTTC. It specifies CASSNSFQGFSYEQYF.